Listed here are 29 T cell receptor beta chains from one sample, sequenced in a study of shared T cell receptors in the human thymus. The data were produced by immunoSEQ multiplex PCR, yet TCRdb's version contains in-frame clones alone and is incomplete. The table lists 500,000 to 750,000 clones, roughly 90% of them singletons. The sample was also reused in another study, on human thymus T cells.

Sequenced material: thymocytes. The origin of the receptors is a boy younger than two with a congenital heart defect.

CDR3 loop: CASRKQVSNTGELFF. The CDR3, as DNA: TGTGCCAGTAGGAAACAGGTTTCGAACACCGGGGAGCTGTTTTTT. The V and J genes are TRBV19 and TRBJ2-2; a possible D gene is TRBD1 (5 bases). Germline V gene lookup returns CDR1 LNHDA and CDR2 SQIVND (reference sequence). Trimming removed 6 bases at V and 0 bases at J, with 11 bases between. The CDR3 runs to 15 residues.

The gene calls are TRBV5-1 and TRBJ1-2; 8 positions match TRBD1. Trimming took 4 bases from V and 8 from J; bases not matched to a gene: 4. From germline, CDR1 is SGHRS and CDR2 YFSETQ. CDR3 size: 12 residues. In DNA, the CDR3 is TGCGCCAGCAGCGACGGGACAGGAGGCTACACCTTC. It translates to CASSDGTGGYTF.

The rearrangement joins TRBV11-2 to TRBJ2-7; 12 bases are shared with TRBD2. Trimming took 5 bases from V and 0 from J; bases not matched to a gene: 8. Per the germline V gene, CDR1 is SGHAT and CDR2 is FQNNGV. CDR3 size: 17 residues. The CDR3 loop is CASSVGTSGRPSYEQYF. In DNA, the CDR3 is TGTGCCAGCAGCGTGGGAACTAGCGGGAGGCCCTCCTACGAGCAGTACTTC.

The genes are TRBV5-5 and TRBJ1-5; D call uncertain. The V end lost 0 bases, the J end lost 2 bases, and 9 bases lay between the germline ends. Germline CDR1 reads SGHKS; CDR2 reads YYEKEE (reference sequence). This CDR3 is 15 amino acids long. The CDR3, as DNA: TGTGCCAGCAGCTTGGACAGCCTTGGCAATCAGCCCCAGCATTTT. Translated: CASSLDSLGNQPQHF. Drawing the rest from reference TRBV5-5 and TRBJ1-5, the complete variable domain is DAGVTQSPTHLIKTRGQQVTLRCSPISGHKSVSWYQQVLGQGPQFIFQYYEKEERGRGNFPDRFSARQFPNYSSELNVNALLLGDSALYLCASSLDSLGNQPQHFGDGTRLSIL.

As for this clone: Other nucleotide sequences from this sample produce the same CDR3. The chain has TRBV5-4 and TRBJ1-2; D is uncertain. The germline CDR1 and CDR2 sequences are SGHNT and YYREEE (reference sequence). With 0 bases removed from V and 0 bases from J, the gap between germline ends came to 9 bases. CDR3 length: 15 amino acids. Here the CDR3 DNA reads TGTGCCAGCAGCTTGGGAGGAGTTACTAACTATGGCTACACCTTC. It encodes CASSLGGVTNYGYTF.

The rearrangement joins TRBV5-1 to TRBJ2-1; D is perhaps TRBD2 (7 bases). Trimming cost V 0 bases and J 3 bases, with 28 bases left between them. Germline-derived CDR1 and CDR2 are SGHRS and YFSETQ. The CDR3 sequence is 21 residues long. CDR3 amino acids: CASSLGPGAGAPMRVYNEQFF. For the CDR3, the DNA is TGCGCCAGCAGCTTGGGGCCGGGGGCGGGAGCCCCGATGCGTGTCTACAATGAGCAGTTCTTC.

The V and J genes are TRBV7-2 and TRBJ2-1; 11 nucleotides line up with TRBD1. The CDR3 is made up of 19 amino acids. V lost 3 bases to trimming and J lost 0 bases; unmatched junction nucleotides: 10. Germline CDR1 is SGHTA and CDR2 is FQGNSA. The CDR3 region has the DNA TGTGCCAGCAGCTTTTCCCCCCCCGGGACAGGGGGCTCCTACAATGAGCAGTTCTTC. This sequence encodes CASSFSPPGTGGSYNEQFF.

The rearrangement uses TRBV7-8 and TRBJ2-5; 7 bases are a match to TRBD2. J lost 5 bases, V lost 0 bases, and 21 bases had no gene match. This CDR3 region has 20 residues. Germline V CDR1 and CDR2: SGHVS, FQNEAQ. The CDR3, as DNA: TGTGCCAGCAGCTTAGCGACTCGCACCCGTCCTAGCGGAGGAGGGGAGACCCAGTACTTC. This encodes CASSLATRTRPSGGGETQYF.

The rearrangement joins TRBV7-9 to TRBJ1-3; D gene unclear. The CDR3 extends over 15 amino acids. CDR1 SEHNR and CDR2 FQNEAQ come from the germline V gene (reference sequence). The ends were cut back, 4 bases at V and 1 base at J, with 11 bases in the middle. CDR3 DNA sequence: TGTGCCAGCAGCTCCCGCGGGAAGTCTGGAAACACCATATATTTT. Translating it yields CASSSRGKSGNTIYF.

The CDR3 loop is CASSWDREDQPQHF. The CDR3 region has the DNA TGTGCCAGCAGCTGGGACAGGGAGGATCAGCCCCAGCATTTT. The J gene is TRBJ1-5, the V gene TRBV11-2, with 9 bases aligning to TRBD1. V trimming: 4 bases; J trimming: 5 bases; junction bases outside the gene matches: 3. Germline values: CDR1 SGHAT, CDR2 FQNNGV. The CDR3 extends over 14 amino acids.

The V gene is TRBV6-4, the J gene TRBJ2-7; D remains unclear. The CDR3 loop spans 15 amino acids. The V gene's germline CDR1 is MRHNA and CDR2 SNTAGT. V was pared by 4 bases and J by 2 bases, with 15 bases between. CDR3 sequence: CASSGKTNTPYEQYF. The CDR3 DNA is TGTGCCAGCAGTGGGAAGACAAATACTCCCTACGAGCAGTACTTC.

The table lists this clone with a count of one. The CDR3 DNA reads TGTGCCAGCAGTAGGGGGACAGGGAACTATGGCTACACCTTC. As protein: CASSRGTGNYGYTF. The rearrangement uses TRBV28 and TRBJ1-2; 9 positions match TRBD1. In germline, CDR1 is MDHEN, CDR2 SYDVKM. The trim removed 5 bases at V and 2 bases at J, leaving 3 bases unmatched. The CDR3 has 14 residues.

The chain has TRBV18 and TRBJ1-4, with 8 bases aligning to TRBD1. V gave up 3 bases and J gave up 5 bases; unmatched junction bases: 8. Germline CDR1 KGHSH, CDR2 LQKENI. The CDR3 consists of 16 residues. CDR3 in amino acids: CASSPDDRGTNEKLFF. DNA of the CDR3: TGTGCCAGCTCACCGGATGACAGGGGTACAAATGAAAAACTGTTTTTT.

The rearrangement joins TRBV7-2 to TRBJ2-7; D is unclear. The germline V gene has CDR1 SGHTA and CDR2 FQGNSA. The CDR3 spans 13 residues. The ends were cut back, 2 bases at V and 3 bases at J, with 8 bases in the middle. CDR3 in amino acids: CASSLSLVYEQYF. CDR3 in DNA: TGTGCCAGCAGCTTATCCTTAGTCTACGAGCAGTACTTC.

The rearrangement joins TRBV4-3 to TRBJ2-1, with D maybe TRBD2 (6 bases). The CDR3 consists of 17 residues. Trimming removed 0 bases from V and 6 bases from J, with 18 bases in between. CDR1 is LGHNA and CDR2 is YSLEER in the germline V gene. The CDR3 DNA reads TGCGCCAGCAGCCAAGATTTGCGGGACCGGGACCTCAATGAGCAGTTCTTC. Translating gives CASSQDLRDRDLNEQFF.

This chain links TRBV11-3 with TRBJ2-5; D possibly corresponds to TRBD2 (5 bases). The CDR3 totals 14 residues. CDR1 SGHNT and CDR2 YENEEA come from the germline V gene. Trimming removed 5 bases from V and 4 bases from J, with 14 bases in between. The CDR3 is CASSLGVGVETQYF. For the CDR3, the DNA is TGTGCCAGCAGCCTCGGGGTTGGAGTAGAGACCCAGTACTTC.

This clone showed up just a few times. The chain has TRBV27 and TRBJ1-5; D possibly corresponds to TRBD1 (5 bases). The CDR3 contains 16 residues. The germline V gene encodes CDR1 MNHEY and CDR2 SMNVEV (reference sequence). Between the trimmed V and J ends, which lost 3 bases and 5 bases, there was a span of 17 bases. This CDR3 is CASSLRQGSSDQPQHF. The CDR3 DNA reads as TGTGCCAGCAGTTTGCGGCAGGGTAGTTCGGATCAGCCCCAGCATTTT.

In this sample, this clone turned up once. This rearrangement joins TRBV6-4 to TRBJ2-1; D is possibly TRBD2 (6 bases). Germline-derived CDR1 and CDR2 are MRHNA and SNTAGT. The CDR3 loop spans 18 amino acids. V was shortened by 0 bases and J by 2 bases, with 17 bases between the two germline ends. The CDR3 is CASSDSEGSSSAYNEQFF. CDR3 nucleotides: TGTGCCAGCAGTGACTCGGAGGGATCCTCTTCAGCCTACAATGAGCAGTTCTTC.

The chain recombines TRBV18 with TRBJ2-7; possible D gene TRBD2, 5 bases. The V end lost 6 bases, the J end lost 3 bases, and 15 bases lay between the germline ends. Germline CDR1 reads KGHSH; CDR2 reads LQKENI. The CDR3 covers 14 residues. The DNA of the CDR3 is TGTGCCAGCTCGGAGATGAGGGAATTCTACGAGCAGTACTTC. It translates to CASSEMREFYEQYF. The variable domain in full, with the rest retrieved from reference TRBV18 and TRBJ2-7, is NAGVMQNPRHLVRRRGQEARLRCSPMKGHSHVYWYRQLPEEGLKFMVYLQKENIIDESGMPKERFSAEFPKEGPSILRIQQVVRGDSAAYFCASSEMREFYEQYFGPGTRLTVT.

The chain uses TRBV7-2 and TRBJ2-2; no firm D call. This CDR3 region has 15 residues. The germline V gene has CDR1 SGHTA and CDR2 FQGNSA. V was clipped by 1 base and J by 4 bases, with 10 bases between them. As DNA, the CDR3 is TGTGCCAGCAGCTTAGTCGGTCCGGTCACCGGGGAGCTGTTTTTT. This translates into CASSLVGPVTGELFF.

This chain uses TRBV2 with TRBJ2-7; the match to TRBD1 covers 9 bases. V trimming: 5 bases; J trimming: 6 bases; junction bases outside the gene matches: 5. This CDR3 contains 13 residues. The V gene's germline CDR1 is SNHLY and CDR2 FYNNEI. Written as DNA, the CDR3 is TGTGCCAGCAGTAGGAGGACAGGGGTCGAGCAGTACTTC. The encoded protein is CASSRRTGVEQYF.

The genes are TRBV11-2 and TRBJ2-7; 8 bases line up with TRBD1. CDR3 length: 15 residues. The germline CDR1 and CDR2 sequences are SGHAT and FQNNGV. V shed 1 base and J 2 bases; nucleotides not matched to a gene: 4. CDR3 loop: CASSLVPDRAYEQYF. CDR3 nucleotides: TGTGCCAGCAGCTTAGTTCCGGACAGGGCCTACGAGCAGTACTTC.

The CDR3 protein is CASSSLRETGDEETQYF. CDR3 nucleotides: TGTGCCAGCAGCTCCCTCCGGGAGACTGGGGATGAGGAGACCCAGTACTTC. The chain joins TRBV5-5 to TRBJ2-5, with TRBD2 as a possible D gene (6 bases). The ends were cut back, 3 bases at V and 5 bases at J, with 23 bases in the middle. Per germline, CDR1 SGHKS and CDR2 YYEKEE (reference sequence). The CDR3 covers 17 residues.

The V and J genes are TRBV30 and TRBJ1-5; D is ambiguous. The CDR3 loop spans 14 amino acids. CDR1 is GTSNPN and CDR2 is SVGIG in the germline V gene (reference sequence). V was pared by 0 bases and J by 4 bases, with 10 bases between. CDR3 in amino acids: CAWSVADRNQPQHF. CDR3 coding DNA: TGTGCCTGGAGTGTAGCGGACCGGAATCAGCCCCAGCATTTT.

The chain employs TRBV6-1 and TRBJ1-4; D is unclear. In germline, CDR1 is MNHNS, CDR2 SASEGT. V was shortened by 6 bases and J by 5 bases, with 13 bases between the two germline ends. The CDR3 spans 14 residues. CDR3 sequence (DNA): TGTGCCAGCAGCGTAAAGAGACAAAATGAAAAACTGTTTTTT. Translated: CASSVKRQNEKLFF.

The chain has TRBV11-3 and TRBJ2-5; no firm D call. This CDR3 has 16 amino acids. Germline V CDR1 and CDR2: SGHNT, YENEEA. The V and J ends lost 1 base and 4 bases respectively, with 16 bases between them. As DNA, the CDR3 is TGTGCCAGCAGCTTAGGAGTTTCGGGTGCCCCAGAGACCCAGTACTTC. This translates into CASSLGVSGAPETQYF.

The V and J genes are TRBV27 and TRBJ1-2, with a tentative D call TRBD1 (5 bases). The CDR3 has 13 residues. V lost 6 bases and J lost 5, with 13 bases in between. The germline V gene encodes CDR1 MNHEY and CDR2 SMNVEV (reference sequence). CDR3 nucleotide sequence: TGTGCCAGCAGCCCCGGGGGGGAATATGGCTACACCTTC. This codes for CASSPGGEYGYTF.

The chain couples TRBV11-2 to TRBJ1-3, with 7 bases that match TRBD1. Germline V gene lookup returns CDR1 SGHAT and CDR2 FQNNGV. The CDR3 length is 19 residues. Trimming cost V 1 base and J 0 bases; bases outside gene matches: 12. CDR3 DNA: TGTGCCAGCAGCTTAGCCCGGTCTAGGGGGCCCGGCTCTGGAAACACCATATATTTT. Residues: CASSLARSRGPGSGNTIYF.

On this clone: At the DNA level, this CDR3 is encoded by other sequences in the same sample as well. This sequence joins TRBV5-1 and TRBJ2-1; 10 bases fit TRBD2. CDR3 size: 14 residues. Germline CDR1 SGHRS, CDR2 YFSETQ. J was trimmed by 8 bases and V by 7 bases; bases with no gene match: 9. CDR3 sequence reads: CASSAGGPGDEQFF. The CDR3 DNA reads TGCGCCAGCTCAGCGGGAGGGCCAGGTGATGAGCAGTTCTTC.